The rows below give T cell receptor beta chains drawn from one sample of a study of OX40 agonist ivuxolimab in advanced cancers. Only in-frame clones appear in the TCRdb table, and some are missing; sequencing was by immunoSEQ multiplex PCR. The data hold 75,000 to 100,000 clones, with roughly 89% observed a single time. The sample consisted of CD4+ or CD8+ T cells sorted from blood, taken in a trial of the OX40 agonist ivuxolimab. Every receptor here comes from an adult with an advanced solid tumor such as melanoma, head and neck, liver or kidney cancer. CDR3s include the opening cysteine and the closing phenylalanine or tryptophan. The D gene is left open where the match is weak. Rows give clone size only sometimes, using once, few, many, or a class for an expanded clone.

CDR3 protein: CASSPSPQETQYF
V gene: TRBV18
J gene: TRBJ2-5
D gene: NA
clone size: NA

CDR3 protein: CASSQDWVTENGNTIYF
V gene: TRBV14
J gene: TRBJ1-3
D gene: NA
clone size: once

CDR3 protein: CASIPGEGRTGELFF
V gene: TRBV2
J gene: TRBJ2-2
D gene: NA
clone size: few

CDR3 protein: CASSVLPGTSSYNEQFF
V gene: TRBV6-1
J gene: TRBJ2-1
D gene: NA
clone size: NA

CDR3 protein: CASSLKGAYFF
V gene: TRBV5-8
J gene: TRBJ1-1
D gene: TRBD1
clone size: NA

CDR3 protein: CASSLAPGGPQPQHF
V gene: TRBV5-1
J gene: TRBJ1-5
D gene: NA
clone size: NA

CDR3 protein: CASSGGRASYNEQFF
V gene: TRBV7-9
J gene: TRBJ2-1
D gene: NA
clone size: NA

CDR3 protein: CASSFTGIGYTF
V gene: TRBV7-2
J gene: TRBJ1-2
D gene: NA
clone size: NA

CDR3 protein: CASSLAFGATEAFF
V gene: TRBV7-3
J gene: TRBJ1-1
D gene: NA
clone size: NA

CDR3 protein: CASSQDRDRDAFF
V gene: TRBV5-1
J gene: TRBJ1-1
D gene: TRBD1
clone size: NA

CDR3 protein: CASSAGHMNTEAFF
V gene: TRBV9
J gene: TRBJ1-1
D gene: NA
clone size: NA

CDR3 protein: CASSPDGNQPQHF
V gene: TRBV7-2
J gene: TRBJ1-5
D gene: NA
clone size: once

CDR3 protein: CASNGLGAPQETQYF
V gene: TRBV19
J gene: TRBJ2-5
D gene: NA
clone size: NA

CDR3 protein: CASSLGTSADTQYF
V gene: TRBV7-3
J gene: TRBJ2-3
D gene: TRBD2
clone size: once

CDR3 protein: CASSGFGEQYF
V gene: TRBV25-1
J gene: TRBJ2-7
D gene: NA
clone size: NA

CDR3 protein: CASSLGGGAVTYEQYF
V gene: TRBV7-2
J gene: TRBJ2-7
D gene: NA
clone size: NA

CDR3 protein: CASSFGTGEVVQYF
V gene: TRBV5-5
J gene: TRBJ2-7
D gene: TRBD1
clone size: NA

CDR3 protein: CASSLGRHIQYF
V gene: TRBV14
J gene: TRBJ2-4
D gene: TRBD2
clone size: NA

CDR3 protein: CASRSQGTEAFF
V gene: TRBV2
J gene: TRBJ1-1
D gene: NA
clone size: NA

CDR3 protein: CASHTRGRGSTDTQYF
V gene: TRBV19
J gene: TRBJ2-3
D gene: NA
clone size: NA

CDR3 protein: CASSIPARGQTEAFF
V gene: TRBV19
J gene: TRBJ1-1
D gene: TRBD1
clone size: NA

CDR3 protein: CASRTDNEQFF
V gene: TRBV7-2
J gene: TRBJ2-1
D gene: NA
clone size: NA

CDR3 protein: CASSQAAGGIYEQYF
V gene: TRBV4-3
J gene: TRBJ2-7
D gene: TRBD1
clone size: NA

CDR3 protein: CASSSPGTGQIEQYF
V gene: TRBV5-4
J gene: TRBJ2-7
D gene: TRBD1
clone size: NA

CDR3 protein: CASREGAENSYEQYF
V gene: TRBV5-1
J gene: TRBJ2-7
D gene: TRBD1
clone size: NA

CDR3 protein: CASRRGVSYEQYF
V gene: TRBV6-1
J gene: TRBJ2-7
D gene: NA
clone size: NA

CDR3 protein: CASSVGTGAEKLFF
V gene: TRBV9
J gene: TRBJ1-4
D gene: TRBD1
clone size: NA

CDR3 protein: CASSLGQYSTDTQYF
V gene: TRBV7-3
J gene: TRBJ2-3
D gene: NA
clone size: NA

CDR3 protein: CSGRDWGEKLFF
V gene: TRBV29-1
J gene: TRBJ1-4
D gene: NA
clone size: few

CDR3 protein: CASSEEGQHNEQFF
V gene: TRBV25-1
J gene: TRBJ2-1
D gene: NA
clone size: NA

CDR3 protein: CASSPQGVSYNEQFF
V gene: TRBV19
J gene: TRBJ2-1
D gene: TRBD1
clone size: NA

CDR3 protein: CSVEIAGGDEQFF
V gene: TRBV29-1
J gene: TRBJ2-1
D gene: TRBD2
clone size: once

CDR3 protein: CASSSLGAADTEAFF
V gene: TRBV5-1
J gene: TRBJ1-1
D gene: NA
clone size: NA

CDR3 protein: CASVGTGVYEQYF
V gene: TRBV28
J gene: TRBJ2-7
D gene: TRBD1
clone size: NA

CDR3 protein: CSVAPGTVSGGYTF
V gene: TRBV29-1
J gene: TRBJ1-2
D gene: TRBD1
clone size: NA

CDR3 protein: CASSPDFLWEQYF
V gene: TRBV7-2
J gene: TRBJ2-5
D gene: NA
clone size: NA

CDR3 protein: CAISASRNGETQYF
V gene: TRBV10-3
J gene: TRBJ2-5
D gene: NA
clone size: NA

CDR3 protein: CASSREGSHEQYF
V gene: TRBV7-7
J gene: TRBJ2-7
D gene: NA
clone size: NA

CDR3 protein: CASGTTGWETQYF
V gene: TRBV7-6
J gene: TRBJ2-5
D gene: NA
clone size: NA

CDR3 protein: CASRADKLHNQPQHF
V gene: TRBV2
J gene: TRBJ1-5
D gene: NA
clone size: NA

CDR3 protein: CASSPGRDTEAFF
V gene: TRBV18
J gene: TRBJ1-1
D gene: NA
clone size: once

CDR3 protein: CATSREFVTGGSGNTIYF
V gene: TRBV15
J gene: TRBJ1-3
D gene: TRBD1
clone size: NA

CDR3 protein: CASSERGRGTGAPNNEKLFF
V gene: TRBV6-1
J gene: TRBJ1-4
D gene: TRBD1
clone size: NA

CDR3 protein: CASSTGAGTEAFF
V gene: TRBV2
J gene: TRBJ1-1
D gene: TRBD1
clone size: few

CDR3 protein: CAISEKGQGYGYTF
V gene: TRBV10-3
J gene: TRBJ1-2
D gene: TRBD1
clone size: NA

CDR3 protein: CASQKPLETQYF
V gene: TRBV7-2
J gene: TRBJ2-5
D gene: NA
clone size: NA